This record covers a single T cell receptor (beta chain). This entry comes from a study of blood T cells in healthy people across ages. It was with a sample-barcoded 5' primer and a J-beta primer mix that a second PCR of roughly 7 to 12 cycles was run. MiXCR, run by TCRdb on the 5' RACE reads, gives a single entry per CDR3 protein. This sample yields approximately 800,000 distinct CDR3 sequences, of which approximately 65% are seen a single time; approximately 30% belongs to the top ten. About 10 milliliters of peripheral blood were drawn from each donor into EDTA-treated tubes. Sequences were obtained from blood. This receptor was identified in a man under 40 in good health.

As DNA, the CDR3 is TGTGCCAGCGATAGCGGGAGTTACAATGAGCAGTTCTTC. Translating it yields CASDSGSYNEQFF. The chain links TRBV7-8 to TRBJ2-1, with 9 bases identical to TRBD2. The CDR3 sequence is 13 residues long. Germline values: CDR1 SGHVS, CDR2 FQNEAQ. J gave up 4 bases and V 8 bases, and 3 bases lay outside the gene matches.